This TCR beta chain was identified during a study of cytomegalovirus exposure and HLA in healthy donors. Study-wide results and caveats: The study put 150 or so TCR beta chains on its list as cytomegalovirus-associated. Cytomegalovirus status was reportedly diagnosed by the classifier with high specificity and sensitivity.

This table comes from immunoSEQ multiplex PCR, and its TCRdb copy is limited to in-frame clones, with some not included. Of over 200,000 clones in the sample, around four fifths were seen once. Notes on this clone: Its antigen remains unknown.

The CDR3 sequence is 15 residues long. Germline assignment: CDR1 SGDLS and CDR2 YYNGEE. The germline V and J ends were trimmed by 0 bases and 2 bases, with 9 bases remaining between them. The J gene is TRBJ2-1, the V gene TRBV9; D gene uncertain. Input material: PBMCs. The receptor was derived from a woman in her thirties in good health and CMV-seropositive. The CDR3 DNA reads TGTGCCAGCAGCGTAGGTGTAGTAGCCTACAATGAGCAGTTCTTC. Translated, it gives CASSVGVVAYNEQFF.